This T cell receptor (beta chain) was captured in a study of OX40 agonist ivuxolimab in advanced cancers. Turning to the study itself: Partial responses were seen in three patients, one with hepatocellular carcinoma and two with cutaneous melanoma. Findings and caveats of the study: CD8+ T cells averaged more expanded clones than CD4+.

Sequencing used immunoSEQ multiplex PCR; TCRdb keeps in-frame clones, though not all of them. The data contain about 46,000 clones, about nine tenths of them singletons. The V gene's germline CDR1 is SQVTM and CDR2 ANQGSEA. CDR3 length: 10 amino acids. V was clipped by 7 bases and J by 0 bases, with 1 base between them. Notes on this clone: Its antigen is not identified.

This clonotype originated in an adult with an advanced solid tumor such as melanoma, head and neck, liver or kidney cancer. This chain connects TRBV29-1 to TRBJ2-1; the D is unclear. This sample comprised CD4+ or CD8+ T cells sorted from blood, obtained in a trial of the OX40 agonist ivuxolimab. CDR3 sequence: CSASYNEQFF. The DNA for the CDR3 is TGCAGCGCCTCCTACAATGAGCAGTTCTTC.